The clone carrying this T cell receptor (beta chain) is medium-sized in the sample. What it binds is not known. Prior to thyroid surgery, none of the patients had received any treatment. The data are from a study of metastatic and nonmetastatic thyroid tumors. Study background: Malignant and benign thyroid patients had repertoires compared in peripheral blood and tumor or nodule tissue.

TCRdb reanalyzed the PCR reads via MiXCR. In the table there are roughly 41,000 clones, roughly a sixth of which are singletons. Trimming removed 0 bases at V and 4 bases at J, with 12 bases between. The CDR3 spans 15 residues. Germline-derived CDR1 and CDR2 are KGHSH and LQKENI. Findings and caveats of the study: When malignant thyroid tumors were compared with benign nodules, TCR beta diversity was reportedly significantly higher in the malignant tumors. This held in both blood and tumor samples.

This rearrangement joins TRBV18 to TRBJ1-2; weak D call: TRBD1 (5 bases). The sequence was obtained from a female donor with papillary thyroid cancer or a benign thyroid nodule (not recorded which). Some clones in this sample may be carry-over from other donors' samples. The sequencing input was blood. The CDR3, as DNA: TGTGCCAGCTCACCACCCGACGGGACGCGCTATGGCTACACCTTC. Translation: CASSPPDGTRYGYTF.